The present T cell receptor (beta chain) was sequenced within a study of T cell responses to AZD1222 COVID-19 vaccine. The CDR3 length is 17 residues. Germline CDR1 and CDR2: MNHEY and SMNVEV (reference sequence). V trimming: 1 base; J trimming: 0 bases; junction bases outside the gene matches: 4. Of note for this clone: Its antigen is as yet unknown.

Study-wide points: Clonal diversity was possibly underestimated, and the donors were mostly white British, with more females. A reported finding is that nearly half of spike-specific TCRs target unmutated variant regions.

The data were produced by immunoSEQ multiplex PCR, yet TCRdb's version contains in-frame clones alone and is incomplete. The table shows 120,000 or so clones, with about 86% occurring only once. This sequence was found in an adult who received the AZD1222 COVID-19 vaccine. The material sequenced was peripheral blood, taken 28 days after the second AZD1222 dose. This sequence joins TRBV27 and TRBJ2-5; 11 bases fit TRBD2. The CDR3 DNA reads TGTGCCAGCAGTTTATTCGGGACTAGCGGATACCAAGAGACCCAGTACTTC. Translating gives CASSLFGTSGYQETQYF.